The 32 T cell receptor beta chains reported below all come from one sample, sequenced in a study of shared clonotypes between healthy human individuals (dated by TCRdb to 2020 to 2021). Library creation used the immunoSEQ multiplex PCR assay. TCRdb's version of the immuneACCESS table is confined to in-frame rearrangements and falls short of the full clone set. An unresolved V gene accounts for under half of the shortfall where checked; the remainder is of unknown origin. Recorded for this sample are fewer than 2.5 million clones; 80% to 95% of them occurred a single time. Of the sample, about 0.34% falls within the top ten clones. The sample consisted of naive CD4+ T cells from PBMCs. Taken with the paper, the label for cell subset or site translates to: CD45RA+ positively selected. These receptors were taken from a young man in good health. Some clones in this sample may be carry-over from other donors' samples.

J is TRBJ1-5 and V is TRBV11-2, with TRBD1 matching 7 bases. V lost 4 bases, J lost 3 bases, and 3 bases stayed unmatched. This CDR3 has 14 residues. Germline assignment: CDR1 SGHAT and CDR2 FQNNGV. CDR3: CASSSGQYNQPQHF. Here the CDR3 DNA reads TGTGCCAGCAGCTCGGGACAGTACAATCAGCCCCAGCATTTT.

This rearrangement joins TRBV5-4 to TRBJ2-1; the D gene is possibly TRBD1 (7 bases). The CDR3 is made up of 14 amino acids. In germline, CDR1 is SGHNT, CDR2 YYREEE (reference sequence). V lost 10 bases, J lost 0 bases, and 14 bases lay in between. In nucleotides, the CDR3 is TGTGCCGCCCAGGGGGGAGGCTCCTACAATGAGCAGTTCTTC. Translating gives CAAQGGGSYNEQFF.

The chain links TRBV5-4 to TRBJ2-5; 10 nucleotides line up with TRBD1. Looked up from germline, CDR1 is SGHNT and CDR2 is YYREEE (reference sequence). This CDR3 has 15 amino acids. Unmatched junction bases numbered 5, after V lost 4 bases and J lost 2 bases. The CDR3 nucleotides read TGTGCCAGCAGCCCTCCGGGACAGGGGCAAGAGACCCAGTACTTC. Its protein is CASSPPGQGQETQYF.

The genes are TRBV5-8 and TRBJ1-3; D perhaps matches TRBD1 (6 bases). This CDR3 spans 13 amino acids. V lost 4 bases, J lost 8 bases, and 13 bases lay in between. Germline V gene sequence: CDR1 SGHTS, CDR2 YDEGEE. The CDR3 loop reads CASSKQGPDTIYF. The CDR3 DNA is TGTGCCAGCAGCAAACAGGGACCGGACACCATATATTTT.

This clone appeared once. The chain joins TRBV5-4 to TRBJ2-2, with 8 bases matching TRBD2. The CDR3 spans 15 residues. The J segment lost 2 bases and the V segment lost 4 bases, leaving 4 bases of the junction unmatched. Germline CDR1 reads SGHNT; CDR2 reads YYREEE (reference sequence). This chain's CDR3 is CASSGSGSNTGELFF. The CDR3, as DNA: TGTGCCAGCAGCGGGAGCGGGAGTAACACCGGGGAGCTGTTTTTT. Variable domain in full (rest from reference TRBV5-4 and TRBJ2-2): ETGVTQSPTHLIKTRGQQVTLRCSSQSGHNTVSWYQQALGQGPQFIFQYYREEENGRGNFPPRFSGLQFPNYSSELNVNALELDDSALYLCASSGSGSNTGELFFGEGSRLTVL.

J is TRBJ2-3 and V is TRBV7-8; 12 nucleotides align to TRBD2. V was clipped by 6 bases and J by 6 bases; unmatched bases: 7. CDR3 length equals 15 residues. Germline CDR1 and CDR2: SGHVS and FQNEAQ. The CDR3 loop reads CASSQLAGGSDTQYF. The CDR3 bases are TGTGCCAGCAGTCAGCTAGCGGGAGGGTCCGATACGCAGTATTTT. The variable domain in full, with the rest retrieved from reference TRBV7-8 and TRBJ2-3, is GAGVSQSPRYKVAKRGQDVALRCDPISGHVSLFWYQQALGQGPEFLTYFQNEAQLDKSGLPSDRFFAERPEGSVSTLKIQRTQQEDSAVYLCASSQLAGGSDTQYFGPGTRLTVL.

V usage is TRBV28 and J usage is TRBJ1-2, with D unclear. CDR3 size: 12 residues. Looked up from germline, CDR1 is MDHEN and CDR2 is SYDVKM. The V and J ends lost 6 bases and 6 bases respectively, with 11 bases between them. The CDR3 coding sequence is TGTGCCAGCAGCTTCTGGACCGATGGCTACACCTTC. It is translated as CASSFWTDGYTF.

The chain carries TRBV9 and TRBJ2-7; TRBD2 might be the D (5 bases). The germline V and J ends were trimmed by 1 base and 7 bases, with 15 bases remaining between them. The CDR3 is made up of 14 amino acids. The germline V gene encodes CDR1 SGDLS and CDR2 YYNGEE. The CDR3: CASSVMSGSREQYF. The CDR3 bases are TGTGCCAGCAGCGTAATGTCGGGATCCCGGGAGCAGTACTTC.

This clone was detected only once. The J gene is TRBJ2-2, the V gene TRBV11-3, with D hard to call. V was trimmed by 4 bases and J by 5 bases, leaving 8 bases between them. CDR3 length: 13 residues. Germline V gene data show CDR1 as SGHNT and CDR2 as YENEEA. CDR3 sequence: CASSSHPTGELFF. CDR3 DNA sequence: TGTGCCAGCAGCTCCCACCCGACCGGGGAGCTGTTTTTT.

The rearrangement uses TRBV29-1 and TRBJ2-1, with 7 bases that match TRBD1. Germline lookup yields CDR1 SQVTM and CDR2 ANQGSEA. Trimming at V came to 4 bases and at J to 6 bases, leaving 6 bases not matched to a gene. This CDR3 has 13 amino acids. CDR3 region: CSVAQGIANEQFF. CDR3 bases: TGCAGCGTTGCACAGGGGATTGCCAATGAGCAGTTCTTC.

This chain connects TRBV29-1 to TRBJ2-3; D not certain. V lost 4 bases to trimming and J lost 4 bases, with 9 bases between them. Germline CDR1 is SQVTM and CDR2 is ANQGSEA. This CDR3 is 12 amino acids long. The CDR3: CSVGFLADTQYF. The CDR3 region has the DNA TGCAGCGTTGGCTTCCTGGCAGATACGCAGTATTTT.

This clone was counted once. Here the CDR3 reads CASSRGGLAYNEQFF. The CDR3 DNA sequence: TGTGCCAGCAGCCGCGGGGGACTAGCCTACAATGAGCAGTTCTTC. The V and J genes are TRBV5-6 and TRBJ2-1; 8 positions match TRBD2. Germline lookup yields CDR1 SGHDT and CDR2 YYEEEE. With V trimmed by 4 bases and J by 2 bases, 5 bases remained unmatched. The CDR3 extends over 15 amino acids.

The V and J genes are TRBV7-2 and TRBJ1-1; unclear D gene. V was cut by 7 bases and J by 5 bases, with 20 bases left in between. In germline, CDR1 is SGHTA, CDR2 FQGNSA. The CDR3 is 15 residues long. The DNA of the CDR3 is TGTGCCAGCACCCAGTGGGCAGGAGGGCGTACTGAAGCTTTCTTT. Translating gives CASTQWAGGRTEAFF.

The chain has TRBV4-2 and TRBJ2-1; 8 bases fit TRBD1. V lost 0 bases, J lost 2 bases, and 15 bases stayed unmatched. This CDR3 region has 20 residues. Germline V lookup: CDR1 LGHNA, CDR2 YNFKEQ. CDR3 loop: CASSQERAGVSGQAYNEQFF. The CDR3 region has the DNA TGTGCCAGCAGCCAAGAGCGGGCAGGGGTTTCGGGACAGGCCTACAATGAGCAGTTCTTC.

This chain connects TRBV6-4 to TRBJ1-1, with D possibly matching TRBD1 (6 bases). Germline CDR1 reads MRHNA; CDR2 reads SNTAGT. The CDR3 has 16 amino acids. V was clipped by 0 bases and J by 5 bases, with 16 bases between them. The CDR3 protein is CASSDSIGGARTEAFF. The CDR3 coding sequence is TGTGCCAGCAGTGACTCGATAGGGGGGGCCAGGACTGAAGCTTTCTTT.

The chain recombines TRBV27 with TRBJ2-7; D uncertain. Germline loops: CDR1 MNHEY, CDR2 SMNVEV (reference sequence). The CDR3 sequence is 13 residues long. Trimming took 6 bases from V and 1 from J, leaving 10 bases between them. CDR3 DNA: TGTGCCAGCAGGGGTTGGGGTTCCTACGAGCAGTACTTC. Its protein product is CASRGWGSYEQYF.

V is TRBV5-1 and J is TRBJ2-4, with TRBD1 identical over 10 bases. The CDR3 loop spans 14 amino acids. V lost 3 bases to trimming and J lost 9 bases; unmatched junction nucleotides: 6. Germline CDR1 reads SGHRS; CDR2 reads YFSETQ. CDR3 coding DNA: TGCGCCAGCAGCTCTCGGGACAGGGGCGGCATTCAGTACTTC. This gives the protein CASSSRDRGGIQYF.

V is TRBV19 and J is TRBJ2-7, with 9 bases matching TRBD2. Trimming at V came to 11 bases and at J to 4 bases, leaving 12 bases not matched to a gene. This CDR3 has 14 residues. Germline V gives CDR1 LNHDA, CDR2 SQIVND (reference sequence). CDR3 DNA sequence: TGTGCCTCGACCGTAGTAGCGGGAGTTTACGAGCAGTACTTC. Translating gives CASTVVAGVYEQYF.

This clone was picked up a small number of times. This CDR3 reads CAWSARVSGYTF. CDR3 bases: TGTGCCTGGAGCGCCCGGGTCTCGGGCTACACCTTC. This chain uses TRBV30 with TRBJ1-2; D is undetermined. CDR3 length equals 12 residues. Trimming stripped 3 bases from V and 8 bases from J, with 13 bases between. Germline V gene lookup returns CDR1 GTSNPN and CDR2 SVGIG (reference sequence). The entire variable domain, with the rest obtained from reference TRBV30 and TRBJ1-2, is as follows: SQTIHQWPATLVQPVGSPLSLECTVEGTSNPNLYWYRQAAGRGLQLLFYSVGIGQISSEVPQNLSASRPQDRQFILSSKKLLLSDSGFYLCAWSARVSGYTFGSGTRLTVV.

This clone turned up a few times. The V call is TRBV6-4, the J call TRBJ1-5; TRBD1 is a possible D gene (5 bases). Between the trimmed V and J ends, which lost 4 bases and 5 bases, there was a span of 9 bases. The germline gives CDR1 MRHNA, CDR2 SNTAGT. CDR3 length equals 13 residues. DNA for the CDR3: TGTGCCAGCAGTGGGCCAGGGCATCAGCCCCAGCATTTT. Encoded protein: CASSGPGHQPQHF.

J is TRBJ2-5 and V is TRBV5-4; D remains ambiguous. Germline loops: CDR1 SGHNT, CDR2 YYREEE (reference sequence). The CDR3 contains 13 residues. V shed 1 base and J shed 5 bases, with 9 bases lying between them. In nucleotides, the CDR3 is TGTGCCAGCAGCTTGCCCCCGTGGGAGACCCAGTACTTC. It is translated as CASSLPPWETQYF.

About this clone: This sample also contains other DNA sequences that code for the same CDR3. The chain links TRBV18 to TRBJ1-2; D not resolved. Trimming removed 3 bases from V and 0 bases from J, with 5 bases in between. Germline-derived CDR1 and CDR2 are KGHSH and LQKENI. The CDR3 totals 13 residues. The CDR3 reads CASSPSSNYGYTF. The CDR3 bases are TGTGCCAGCTCACCGTCGTCTAACTATGGCTACACCTTC.

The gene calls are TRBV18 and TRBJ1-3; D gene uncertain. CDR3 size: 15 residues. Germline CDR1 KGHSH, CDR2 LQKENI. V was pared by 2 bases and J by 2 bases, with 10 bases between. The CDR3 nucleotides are TGTGCCAGCTCACCAGGGGAAAGGCCTGGAAACACCATATATTTT. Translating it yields CASSPGERPGNTIYF.

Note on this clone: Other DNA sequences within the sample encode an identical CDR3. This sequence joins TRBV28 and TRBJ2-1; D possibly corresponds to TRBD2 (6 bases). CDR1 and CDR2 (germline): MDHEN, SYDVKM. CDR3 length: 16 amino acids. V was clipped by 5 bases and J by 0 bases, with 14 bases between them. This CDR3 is CASSLGGTSSYNEQFF. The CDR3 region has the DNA TGTGCCAGCAGTCTCGGAGGGACGAGCTCCTACAATGAGCAGTTCTTC.

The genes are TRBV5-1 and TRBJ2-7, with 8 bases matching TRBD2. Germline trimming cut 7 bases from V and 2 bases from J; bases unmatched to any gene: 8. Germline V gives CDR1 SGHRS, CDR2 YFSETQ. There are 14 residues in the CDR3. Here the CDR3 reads CASAERERTYEQYF. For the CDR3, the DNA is TGCGCCAGCGCTGAGCGGGAGCGGACCTACGAGCAGTACTTC.

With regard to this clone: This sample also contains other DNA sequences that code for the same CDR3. CDR3 DNA sequence: TGTGCCAGCAGCGTAGTCGGCCAAATGAACACTGAAGCTTTCTTT. Amino acid sequence: CASSVVGQMNTEAFF. The gene calls are TRBV9 and TRBJ1-1, with D unclear. V lost 0 bases and J lost 0, with 9 bases in between. The CDR3 runs 15 residues. Germline V gene sequence: CDR1 SGDLS, CDR2 YYNGEE.

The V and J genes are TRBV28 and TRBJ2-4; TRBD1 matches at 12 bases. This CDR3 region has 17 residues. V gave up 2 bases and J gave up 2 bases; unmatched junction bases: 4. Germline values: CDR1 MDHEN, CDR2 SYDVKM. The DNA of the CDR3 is TGTGCCAGCAGTTTAATGGGACAGGGGGCTTCCAAAAACATTCAGTACTTC. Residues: CASSLMGQGASKNIQYF.

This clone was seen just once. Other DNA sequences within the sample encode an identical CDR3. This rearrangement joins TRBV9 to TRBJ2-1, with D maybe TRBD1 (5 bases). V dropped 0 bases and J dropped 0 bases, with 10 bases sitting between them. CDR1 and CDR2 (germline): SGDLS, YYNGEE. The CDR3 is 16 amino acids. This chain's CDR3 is CASSVAGRGSYNEQFF. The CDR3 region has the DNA TGTGCCAGCAGCGTAGCTGGAAGGGGCTCCTACAATGAGCAGTTCTTC.

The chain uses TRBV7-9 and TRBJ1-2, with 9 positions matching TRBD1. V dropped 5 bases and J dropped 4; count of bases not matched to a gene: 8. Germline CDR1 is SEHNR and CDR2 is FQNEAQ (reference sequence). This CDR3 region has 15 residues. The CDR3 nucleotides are TGTGCCAGCAGCGAGTGGGACAGGGAGAGCTATGGCTACACCTTC. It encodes CASSEWDRESYGYTF.

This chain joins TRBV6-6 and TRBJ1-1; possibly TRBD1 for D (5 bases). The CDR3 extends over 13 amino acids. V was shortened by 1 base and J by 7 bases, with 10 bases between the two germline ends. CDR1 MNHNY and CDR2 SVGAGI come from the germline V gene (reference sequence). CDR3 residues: CASSYYPTVEAFF. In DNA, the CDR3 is TGTGCCAGCAGTTACTACCCGACAGTTGAAGCTTTCTTT.

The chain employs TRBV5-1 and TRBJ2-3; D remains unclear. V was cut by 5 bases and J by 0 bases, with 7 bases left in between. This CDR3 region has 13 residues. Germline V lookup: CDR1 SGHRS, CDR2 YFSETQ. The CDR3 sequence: CASRLGSTDTQYF. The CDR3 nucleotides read TGCGCCAGCAGGCTGGGGAGCACAGATACGCAGTATTTT.

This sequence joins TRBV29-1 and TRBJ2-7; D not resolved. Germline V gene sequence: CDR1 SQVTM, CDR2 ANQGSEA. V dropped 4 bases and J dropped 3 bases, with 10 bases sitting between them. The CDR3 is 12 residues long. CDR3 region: CSVVGNDYEQYF. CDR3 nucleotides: TGCAGCGTTGTCGGAAACGACTACGAGCAGTACTTC.